What follows is one T cell receptor (beta chain) and its context. Its matching antigen is unknown. Germline loops: CDR1 SGHTA, CDR2 FQGNSA. The CDR3 runs to 17 residues. Trimming left V 4 bases short and J 5 bases short, with 23 bases between. This sample is drawn from a study of cytomegalovirus exposure and HLA in healthy donors. General observations from the study: Later analysis reportedly placed an Asian-associated ancestry cluster below the roughly 700-donor mean in N-insertions. TCR beta V- and J-gene trimming, according to a later analysis, was linked to a missense DCLRE1C variant.

Each of the donors was a healthy bone marrow donor. Both 60 Vbeta primers and 13 Jbeta primers went into the PCR. Generated by immunoSEQ multiplex PCR, the TCRdb table keeps only in-frame clones and is missing some. The repertoire holds roughly 160,000 clones, with approximately 80% as singletons. Sample: PBMCs. The V and J genes are TRBV7-2 and TRBJ2-5, with TRBD2 as a possible D gene (6 bases). This TCR derives from a man aged 30 to 45 in good health and CMV-seropositive. CDR3 in amino acids: CASSSPRHDGGLETQYF. The CDR3, as DNA: TGTGCCAGCAGCTCCCCCCGCCACGATGGAGGGTTGGAGACCCAGTACTTC.